These T cell receptor beta chains were read from a single sample in a study of cytomegalovirus exposure and HLA in healthy donors. The table came from immunoSEQ multiplex PCR; TCRdb's copy has only in-frame clones and leaves some out. The data show 95,000 to 150,000 clones, 80% seen once. Source material: PBMCs. These TCRs come from a man aged 25-40 years in good health and CMV-seronegative. The CDR3 runs from the conserved cysteine through the conserved F or W. Each record gives: V gene, D gene, clone size, J gene, CDR3 protein, CDR3 DNA. The D gene is left open where the match is weak. Size is omitted from some rows. Given values are once, few, many or a class for expanded clones.

>TRBV5-1|TRBD1|NA|TRBJ2-5
CASSLGTGGRETQYF
TGCGCCAGCAGCTTAGGGACAGGGGGTAGGGAGACCCAGTACTTC
>TRBV10-3|NA|NA|TRBJ2-2
CAISESQGAGELFF
TGTGCCATCAGTGAGTCACAGGGTGCCGGGGAGCTGTTTTTT
>TRBV5-6|TRBD1|once|TRBJ2-5
CASILGKGGRETQYF
TGTGCCAGCATCTTAGGAAAAGGGGGCCGGGAGACCCAGTACTTC
>TRBV4-1|TRBD1|NA|TRBJ2-6
CASSQGGGQGSRGLTF
TGCGCCAGCAGCCAAGGAGGCGGACAGGGGTCCAGGGGCCTGACTTTC
>TRBV1|NA|once|TRBJ1-1
CTSSQEVTNGAFF
TGCACCAGCAGCCAAGAAGTTACTAACGGAGCTTTCTTT
>TRBV5-1|NA|NA|TRBJ2-5
CASSSGVSRETQYF
TGCGCCAGCAGCTCGGGGGTTAGTCGAGAGACCCAGTACTTC
>TRBV5-1|NA|once|TRBJ2-2
CASSSEGGGELFF
TGCGCCAGCAGCTCCGAGGGCGGGGGGGAGCTGTTTTTT
>TRBV5-4|NA|NA|TRBJ1-2
CASSLAAGAQDYGYTF
TGTGCCAGCAGCTTGGCCGCGGGGGCGCAGGACTATGGCTACACCTTC
>TRBV5-1|TRBD1|few|TRBJ1-2
CASSLAQGGWGYTF
TGCGCCAGCAGCTTGGCGCAAGGGGGCTGGGGCTACACCTTC
>TRBV27|NA|NA|TRBJ2-7
CASSVTGDAYEQYF
TGTGCCAGCAGTGTGACAGGAGACGCCTACGAGCAGTACTTC
>TRBV5-6|NA|NA|TRBJ2-7
CASSSGDLYEQYF
TGTGCCAGCAGCTCGGGAGATCTCTACGAGCAGTACTTC
>TRBV28|NA|few|TRBJ2-1
CASSLGGGEQFF
TGTGCCAGCAGTCTAGGGGGGGGTGAGCAGTTCTTC
>TRBV18|NA|NA|TRBJ2-3
CASSPESLDTQYF
TGTGCCAGCTCACCCGAGTCCCTAGATACGCAGTATTTT
>TRBV19|TRBD1|NA|TRBJ1-2
CASSLRLGQGPYGYTF
TGTGCCAGTAGTCTCCGTTTAGGACAGGGGCCGTATGGCTACACCTTC
>TRBV6-5|NA|NA|TRBJ1-4
CASSYSIMGAGEKLFF
TGTGCCAGCAGTTACTCGATTATGGGGGCTGGGGAAAAACTGTTTTTT
>TRBV7-6|NA|few|TRBJ2-3
CASSVTTGVGTDTQYF
TGTGCCAGCAGCGTTACTACGGGGGTTGGCACAGATACGCAGTATTTT
>TRBV5-5|NA|NA|TRBJ1-1
CASSTDTNTEAFF
TGTGCCAGCAGCACGGACACGAACACTGAAGCTTTCTTT
>TRBV29-1|NA|NA|TRBJ1-1
CSVAGQLNTEAFF
TGCAGCGTTGCAGGGCAGCTGAACACTGAAGCTTTCTTT
>TRBV18|TRBD1|NA|TRBJ2-2
CASSPLQGAETGELFF
TGTGCCAGCTCACCCCTACAGGGGGCAGAGACCGGGGAGCTGTTTTTT
>TRBV5-1|NA|NA|TRBJ1-1
CASGGGLKGTEAFF
TGCGCCTCCGGCGGGGGCTTAAAGGGAACTGAAGCTTTCTTT
>TRBV9|NA|once|TRBJ2-7
CASSFRDFSYEQYF
TGTGCCAGCAGCTTTAGGGACTTTTCCTACGAGCAGTACTTC
>TRBV10-3|NA|NA|TRBJ1-2
CAISELRDTRPAGYTF
TGTGCCATCAGTGAGTTAAGGGACACCCGCCCGGCGGGCTACACCTTC
>TRBV30|TRBD1|few|TRBJ1-4
CAWSDRVRSNEKLFF
TGTGCCTGGAGCGACAGGGTGAGAAGTAATGAAAAACTGTTTTTT
>TRBV9|TRBD1|NA|TRBJ2-6
CASSPRTGWANVLTF
TGTGCCAGCAGCCCGAGGACAGGGTGGGCCAACGTCCTGACTTTC
>TRBV7-2|TRBD1|NA|TRBJ2-5
CASSLSDRGKTQYF
TGTGCCAGCAGCCTAAGCGACAGGGGAAAGACCCAGTACTTC
>TRBV6-6|NA|NA|TRBJ1-6
CASSYGTSNSPLHF
TGTGCCAGCAGTTACGGGACAAGCAATTCACCCCTCCACTTT
>TRBV28|NA|NA|TRBJ1-6
CASSPARSGKLNSPLHF
TGTGCCAGCAGCCCGGCGCGCTCAGGGAAGTTGAATTCACCCCTCCACTTT
>TRBV6-5|TRBD1|NA|TRBJ1-1
CASSSPRGAGTEAFF
TGTGCCAGCAGTTCCCCCAGGGGGGCGGGAACTGAAGCTTTCTTT
>TRBV18|NA|NA|TRBJ1-4
CASSPLTAEANEKLFF
TGTGCCAGCTCACCACTCACGGCAGAGGCTAATGAAAAACTGTTTTTT
>TRBV11-2|TRBD1|once|TRBJ1-1
CASSLAFGRLDRVRTEAFF
TGTGCCAGCAGCTTGGCCTTCGGTCGGTTGGACAGGGTTCGGACTGAAGCTTTCTTT
>TRBV13|TRBD1|NA|TRBJ1-2
CASSGRDRVYGYTF
TGTGCCAGCAGCGGCCGGGACAGGGTCTATGGCTACACCTTC
>TRBV5-1|TRBD1|NA|TRBJ2-7
CASSPTTGGWSEQYF
TGCGCCAGCAGCCCCACGACAGGGGGGTGGTCGGAGCAGTACTTC
>TRBV5-4|NA|NA|TRBJ2-6
CASSLASGANGLTF
TGTGCCAGCAGCTTGGCCTCTGGGGCCAACGGCCTGACTTTC
>TRBV5-1|TRBD2|NA|TRBJ2-7
CASSLDGGAYEQYF
TGCGCCAGCAGCTTGGATGGGGGGGCCTACGAGCAGTACTTC
>TRBV30|NA|NA|TRBJ2-1
CAWSVQGISSYNEQFF
TGTGCCTGGAGTGTACAGGGAATTAGCTCCTACAATGAGCAGTTCTTC
>TRBV6-1|NA|NA|TRBJ2-2
CASSDRGRGYVRGTGELFF
TGTGCCAGCAGTGACAGGGGGCGGGGGTACGTGAGGGGCACCGGGGAGCTGTTTTTT
>TRBV30|TRBD1|NA|TRBJ1-1
CAPGDRGTTEAFF
TGTGCCCCGGGGGACAGGGGTACCACTGAAGCTTTCTTT
>TRBV27|TRBD2|NA|TRBJ2-5
CASSGTSRETQYF
TGTGCCAGCTCCGGGACTAGCAGAGAGACCCAGTACTTC
>TRBV6-6|TRBD1|once|TRBJ1-1
CASSYQGARTEAFF
TGTGCCAGCAGTTATCAGGGGGCTCGAACTGAAGCTTTCTTT
>TRBV6-1|NA|few|TRBJ2-7
CASSEGTGVYEQYF
TGTGCCAGCAGTGAAGGGACGGGGGTCTACGAGCAGTACTTC
>TRBV7-9|TRBD2|NA|TRBJ2-3
CAVTSGPDTQYF
TGTGCTGTGACTAGCGGCCCAGATACGCAGTATTTT
>TRBV14|NA|NA|TRBJ2-7
CASSPNRVAYEQYF
TGTGCCAGCAGTCCCAACAGGGTCGCGTACGAGCAGTACTTC
>TRBV10-3|NA|NA|TRBJ1-4
CAIRESSATNEKLFF
TGTGCCATCAGAGAGAGCTCGGCAACTAATGAAAAACTGTTTTTT
>TRBV14|TRBD2|NA|TRBJ2-5
CASSQDPPASGGPVPRTQYF
TGTGCCAGCAGCCAAGATCCGCCGGCTAGCGGGGGGCCGGTTCCTCGGACCCAGTACTTC